The 30 T cell receptor beta chains reported below all come from one sample, sequenced in a study of blood T cell repertoires in COVID-19 (dated by TCRdb to 2020 to 2022). The library relied on the immunoSEQ multiplex PCR assay. Imported from immuneACCESS, the table was reduced by TCRdb to in-frame sequences with V and J called. These copies leave out some clones; in studies compared against another copy, an unresolved V gene accounts for under half, and the cause of the remainder is not known. The sample profile shows about 210,000 clones; approximately 90% of them were found once. Jointly, the top ten make up 4% to 5.5% of the sample. The sequenced material came from peripheral blood. These receptors all stem from a woman aged 40 to 50 with acute or convalescent COVID-19.

V usage is TRBV19 and J usage is TRBJ1-2; the D is unclear. The CDR3 totals 11 residues. The germline V gene has CDR1 LNHDA and CDR2 SQIVND (reference sequence). Trimming stripped 7 bases from V and 3 bases from J, with 6 bases between. The CDR3 DNA reads as TGTGCCAGTAATGAGGACTATGGCTACACCTTC. It yields the protein CASNEDYGYTF.

CDR3 DNA: TGTGCCAGTAGTATCGGGCTGGGACAGGGGTTGAGTGAAGCTTTCTTT. Its translation is CASSIGLGQGLSEAFF. The rearrangement links TRBV19 to TRBJ1-1; 10 nucleotides agree with TRBD1. This CDR3 region has 16 residues. Trimming at V came to 3 bases and at J to 7 bases, leaving 11 bases not matched to a gene. The germline V gene has CDR1 LNHDA and CDR2 SQIVND (reference sequence).

This clone was counted a single time. The chain joins TRBV6-2 or TRBV6-3 to TRBJ2-4; tentatively, D is TRBD2 (7 bases). V shed 2 bases and J shed 0 bases, with 11 bases lying between them. The CDR3 contains 16 residues. Per germline, CDR1 MNHEY and CDR2 SVGEGT. The CDR3 loop reads CASSYGGGVAKNIQYF. The CDR3 DNA is TGTGCCAGCAGTTACGGAGGGGGGGTAGCCAAAAACATTCAGTACTTC.

The rearrangement links TRBV3-1 (or the pseudogene TRBV3-2) to TRBJ2-5; TRBD2 is a possible D gene (6 bases). The CDR3 spans 15 residues. V was cut by 2 bases and J by 5 bases, with 15 bases left in between. CDR1 LGHDT and CDR2 YNNKEL come from the germline V gene (reference sequence). CDR3 DNA: TGTGCCAGCAGCCAAATAGCGGCTATCGGGGAGACCCAGTACTTC. It codes for CASSQIAAIGETQYF.

This chain links TRBV4-1 with TRBJ1-1; a possible D gene is TRBD1 (5 bases). Deletions cut 0 bases from V and 3 bases from J, with 11 bases between. This CDR3 has 15 residues. The germline V gene has CDR1 MGHRA and CDR2 YSYEKL. The chain's CDR3 is CASSQEEGYDTEAFF. The CDR3 DNA is TGCGCCAGCAGCCAAGAGGAGGGGTACGACACTGAAGCTTTCTTT.

The CDR3: CASSEREAGELFF. Written as DNA, the CDR3 is TGCGCCAGCAGTGAACGGGAGGCCGGGGAGCTGTTTTTT. The J gene is TRBJ2-2, the V gene TRBV10-1, with 7 bases lining up with TRBD2. CDR1 is WNHNN and CDR2 is SYGVQD in the germline V gene (reference sequence). CDR3 size: 13 residues. The V and J ends lost 3 bases and 6 bases, in that order; junction bases with no gene match: 1.

The chain links TRBV27 to TRBJ1-2; weak D call: TRBD1 (5 bases). This CDR3 comprises 14 residues. The germline gives CDR1 MNHEY, CDR2 SMNVEV (reference sequence). Between the trimmed V and J ends, which lost 4 bases and 7 bases, there was a span of 16 bases. The CDR3, as DNA: TGTGCCAGCAGTTCCCCGACGGGGGACGGTGGCTACACCTTC. Residues: CASSSPTGDGGYTF.

The chain joins TRBV12-5 to TRBJ1-2; tentatively, D is TRBD1 (5 bases). V dropped 0 bases and J dropped 2 bases, with 13 bases sitting between them. The CDR3 runs to 16 residues. Per germline, CDR1 LGHNT and CDR2 FRNRAP. The CDR3 sequence is CASGLVIRTSNYGYTF. Here the CDR3 DNA reads TGTGCTAGTGGTTTGGTTATACGGACAAGCAACTATGGCTACACCTTC.

Only a few counts were recorded for this clone. Other DNA sequences within the sample encode an identical CDR3. The rearrangement links TRBV5-5 to TRBJ2-1, with 9 bases that match TRBD2. This CDR3 has 15 amino acids. Germline CDR1 and CDR2: SGHKS and YYEKEE (reference sequence). V gave up 1 base and J gave up 2 bases; unmatched junction bases: 1. CDR3 in DNA: TGTGCCAGCAGCTTGTTAGCGGGGGCCTACAATGAGCAGTTCTTC. It codes for CASSLLAGAYNEQFF.

The V gene is TRBV5-1, the J gene TRBJ2-2; D is possibly TRBD1 (5 bases). V dropped 4 bases and J dropped 5 bases, with 15 bases sitting between them. The CDR3 spans 15 residues. In germline, CDR1 is SGHRS, CDR2 YFSETQ. The CDR3 is CASSPKGPGTGELFF. CDR3 nucleotides: TGCGCCAGCAGCCCGAAGGGGCCGGGTACCGGGGAGCTGTTTTTT.

The CDR3 is CASSRTGSTNEKLFF. As DNA, the CDR3 is TGTGCCAGCAGCAGAACAGGGTCAACTAATGAAAAACTGTTTTTT. The chain couples TRBV2 to TRBJ1-4; weak D call: TRBD1 (6 bases). V was pared by 6 bases and J by 0 bases, with 11 bases between. The CDR3 loop spans 15 amino acids. Germline V gene data show CDR1 as SNHLY and CDR2 as FYNNEI.

This clone has only a few counts. The rearrangement links TRBV3-1 (or the pseudogene TRBV3-2) to TRBJ1-1; D gene uncertain. The CDR3 has 13 amino acids. The germline V gene encodes CDR1 LGHDT and CDR2 YNNKEL (reference sequence). Trimming took 4 bases from V and 1 from J, leaving 7 bases between them. This CDR3 reads CASSRQENTEAFF. CDR3 sequence (DNA): TGTGCCAGCAGCCGTCAGGAGAACACTGAAGCTTTCTTT.

The V gene is TRBV2, the J gene TRBJ1-5; weak D call: TRBD1 (6 bases). Germline loops: CDR1 SNHLY, CDR2 FYNNEI. The ends were cut back, 8 bases at V and 0 bases at J, with 11 bases in the middle. The CDR3 is made up of 14 amino acids. The CDR3 is CASSRGYSNQPQHF. CDR3 in DNA: TGTGCCAGCTCCAGGGGATATAGCAATCAGCCCCAGCATTTT.

J is TRBJ1-3 and V is TRBV7-8; TRBD1 agrees at 8 bases. The V gene end was trimmed by 3 bases and the J gene end by 0 bases; junction bases not matched to a gene: 16. Per germline, CDR1 SGHVS and CDR2 FQNEAQ. This CDR3 contains 20 residues. In DNA, the CDR3 is TGTGCCAGCAGCTTTTTAACCGGGACAGGTGGCCCAAGCTCTGGAAACACCATATATTTT. Its protein product is CASSFLTGTGGPSSGNTIYF.

CDR3 nucleotide sequence: TGCGCCAGCACCTTAGACAGGGAAGAGACCCAGTACTTC. This translates into CASTLDREETQYF. V usage is TRBV10-1 and J usage is TRBJ2-5; 7 bases are a match to TRBD1. The V gene end was trimmed by 7 bases and the J gene end by 3 bases; junction bases not matched to a gene: 5. This CDR3 is built from 13 residues. Germline V gives CDR1 WNHNN, CDR2 SYGVQD (reference sequence).

This clone was detected only once. This sequence joins TRBV11-2 and TRBJ1-2, with 9 bases lining up with TRBD1. Unmatched junction bases numbered 6, after V lost 5 bases and J lost 8 bases. The CDR3 extends over 13 amino acids. Germline values: CDR1 SGHAT, CDR2 FQNNGV. The DNA for the CDR3 is TGTGCCAGCAGCCCCCGGGACAGGGACGGCTACACCTTC. Amino acids: CASSPRDRDGYTF.

The chain couples TRBV24-1 to TRBJ2-3; 8 bases agree with TRBD1. The J segment lost 5 bases and the V segment lost 4 bases, leaving 13 bases of the junction unmatched. CDR3 length: 17 residues. Germline V CDR1 and CDR2: KGHDR, SFDVKD. The CDR3: CATSDRTGKGGRDTQYF. DNA of the CDR3: TGTGCCACCAGTGACCGGACAGGGAAAGGCGGCAGAGATACGCAGTATTTT.

This chain connects TRBV25-1 to TRBJ2-2; no clear D. Germline V CDR1 and CDR2: MGHDK, SYGVNS. The V gene lost 4 bases and the J gene lost 4 bases, with 10 bases spanning the gap. There are 14 residues in the CDR3. The CDR3 sequence is CASSAWSITGELFF. CDR3 DNA sequence: TGTGCCAGCAGTGCTTGGAGCATCACCGGGGAGCTGTTTTTT.

The rearrangement links TRBV19 to TRBJ1-1; D is ambiguous. V was pared by 5 bases and J by 5 bases, with 18 bases between. Per germline, CDR1 LNHDA and CDR2 SQIVND (reference sequence). CDR3 length equals 15 residues. The CDR3 DNA is TGTGCCAGTAGTTCAGGACTCTCGTCCGCGACTGAAGCTTTCTTT. It translates to CASSSGLSSATEAFF.

The chain has TRBV6-5 and TRBJ2-7, with 7 bases identical to TRBD2. Germline V lookup: CDR1 MNHEY, CDR2 SVGAGI. This CDR3 has 14 residues. Trimming at V came to 6 bases and at J to 0 bases, leaving 5 bases not matched to a gene. The DNA for the CDR3 is TGTGCCAGCAGGGCAGCGGGGAGCTCCTACGAGCAGTACGTC. Translation gives CASRAAGSSYEQYV.

The chain combines TRBV3-1 (or the pseudogene TRBV3-2) with TRBJ2-4; 14 bases are a match to TRBD2. This CDR3 region has 15 residues. V gave up 4 bases and J gave up 8 bases; unmatched junction bases: 4. Germline V gene lookup returns CDR1 LGHDT and CDR2 YNNKEL (reference sequence). In DNA form, the CDR3 reads TGTGCCAGCAGCCTTGGGACTAGCGGGGGCGACATTCAGTACTTC. Translated, it gives CASSLGTSGGDIQYF.

This clone was counted a single time. J is TRBJ1-2 and V is TRBV6-5, with D perhaps TRBD1 (5 bases). Trimming took off 5 bases at V and 7 bases at J, with 20 bases between the two ends. Germline CDR1 and CDR2: MNHEY and SVGAGI. CDR3 length: 15 residues. CDR3 sequence (DNA): TGTGCCAGCAGTCCACCCCCGGGGGGGGGAGGTGGCTACACCTTC. This codes for CASSPPPGGGGGYTF.

The chain uses TRBV7-2 and TRBJ1-5; D is possibly TRBD1 (5 bases). The V gene's germline CDR1 is SGHTA and CDR2 FQGNSA. Trimming shortened V by 2 bases and J by 2 bases, and 13 bases separated the two germline ends. The CDR3 covers 16 residues. The CDR3 nucleotides read TGTGCCAGCAGCTTAAGGGGCAGTCATGGCAATCAGCCCCAGCATTTT. Translating gives CASSLRGSHGNQPQHF. Complete variable domain (other parts from reference TRBV7-2 and TRBJ1-5): GAGVSQSPSNKVTEKGKDVELRCDPISGHTALYWYRQSLGQGLEFLIYFQGNSAPDKSGLPSDRFSAERTGGSVSTLTIQRTQQEDSAVYLCASSLRGSHGNQPQHFGDGTRLSIL.

The chain combines TRBV2 with TRBJ1-3; no clear D. This CDR3 is built from 15 residues. V was trimmed by 8 bases and J by 3 bases, leaving 17 bases between them. The V gene's germline CDR1 is SNHLY and CDR2 FYNNEI. The CDR3 nucleotides are TGTGCCAGCGCACCCACGGCGCGGGATGGAAACACCATATATTTT. Protein sequence: CASAPTARDGNTIYF. The entire variable domain, with the rest obtained from reference TRBV2 and TRBJ1-3, is as follows: EPEVTQTPSHQVTQMGQEVILRCVPISNHLYFYWYRQILGQKVEFLVSFYNNEISEKSEIFDDQFSVERPDGSNFTLKIRSTKLEDSAMYFCASAPTARDGNTIYFGEGSWLTVV.

The gene calls are TRBV7-2 and TRBJ1-2, with 7 bases matching TRBD1. This CDR3 has 15 amino acids. V gave up 2 bases and J gave up 6 bases; unmatched junction bases: 9. The germline V gene encodes CDR1 SGHTA and CDR2 FQGNSA. CDR3 protein: CASSLPGQNLNGYTF. The CDR3 bases are TGTGCCAGCAGCTTACCGGGACAGAATTTAAATGGCTACACCTTC.

The V gene is TRBV6-6, the J gene TRBJ2-2, with D possibly TRBD1 on 5 matching bases. With 2 bases removed from V and 4 bases from J, the gap between germline ends came to 11 bases. The germline V gene encodes CDR1 MNHNY and CDR2 SVGAGI (reference sequence). CDR3 length: 15 residues. CDR3 DNA sequence: TGTGCCAGCAGTTACGGTCGGACAACCACCGGGGAGCTGTTTTTT. Its translation: CASSYGRTTTGELFF.

CDR3 residues: CASSFLTSGNQETQYF. CDR3 sequence (DNA): TGCGCCAGCAGCTTCTTGACTAGCGGGAACCAAGAGACCCAGTACTTC. V is TRBV5-1 and J is TRBJ2-5; 11 bases fit TRBD2. V was clipped by 2 bases and J by 0 bases; unmatched bases: 3. The CDR3 sequence is 16 residues long. CDR1 and CDR2 from the germline V gene are SGHRS and YFSETQ.

The chain uses TRBV19 and TRBJ1-3; no definite D call. V lost 6 bases and J 4 bases, leaving 16 bases between the germline ends. The germline V gene has CDR1 LNHDA and CDR2 SQIVND (reference sequence). This CDR3 contains 15 residues. CDR3 in DNA: TGTGCCAGTAGCCCCTCCAAACCACAAGGAAACACCATATATTTT. This translates into CASSPSKPQGNTIYF. The entire variable domain, with the rest obtained from reference TRBV19 and TRBJ1-3, is as follows: DGGITQSPKYLFRKEGQNVTLSCEQNLNHDAMYWYRQDPGQGLRLIYYSQIVNDFQKGDIAEGYSVSREKKESFPLTVTSAQKNPTAFYLCASSPSKPQGNTIYFGEGSWLTVV.

The chain carries TRBV6-5 and TRBJ2-2; D unclear. Looked up from germline, CDR1 is MNHEY and CDR2 is SVGAGI. Trimming cost V 2 bases and J 0 bases, with 10 bases left between them. The CDR3 runs 16 residues. CDR3 amino acids: CASSYEKLANTGELFF. CDR3 nucleotides: TGTGCCAGCAGTTACGAGAAACTGGCGAACACCGGGGAGCTGTTTTTT.

This rearrangement joins TRBV11-2 to TRBJ2-2; possibly TRBD2 for D (6 bases). The CDR3 loop spans 16 amino acids. Per the germline V gene, CDR1 is SGHAT and CDR2 is FQNNGV. Between the trimmed V and J ends, which lost 0 bases and 4 bases, there was a span of 12 bases. DNA for the CDR3: TGTGCCAGCAGCTTAGATGGGCGGGGAAGCACCGGGGAGCTGTTTTTT. Its translation: CASSLDGRGSTGELFF.